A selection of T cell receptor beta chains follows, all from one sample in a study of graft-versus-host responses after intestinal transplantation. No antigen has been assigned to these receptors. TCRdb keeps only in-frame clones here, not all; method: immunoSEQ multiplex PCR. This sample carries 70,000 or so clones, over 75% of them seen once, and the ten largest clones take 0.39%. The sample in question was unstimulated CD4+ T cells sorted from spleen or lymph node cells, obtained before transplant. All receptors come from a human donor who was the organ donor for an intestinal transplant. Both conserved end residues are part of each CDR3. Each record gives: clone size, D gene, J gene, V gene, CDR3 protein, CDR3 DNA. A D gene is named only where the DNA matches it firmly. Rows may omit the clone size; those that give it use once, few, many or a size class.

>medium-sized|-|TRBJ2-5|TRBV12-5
CASGPTQETQYF
TGTGCTAGTGGTCCAACTCAAGAGACCCAGTACTTC
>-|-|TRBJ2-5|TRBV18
CASSPRQGLATQYF
TGTGCCAGCTCACCGAGGCAGGGACTCGCGACCCAGTACTTC
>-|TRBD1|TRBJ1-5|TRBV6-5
CASSSTGTGNQPQHF
TGTGCCAGCAGTTCCACCGGGACAGGGAATCAGCCCCAGCATTTT
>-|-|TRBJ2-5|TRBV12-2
CASRLRTQGSETQYF
TGTGCAAGTCGCTTGAGGACACAGGGGTCAGAGACCCAGTACTTC
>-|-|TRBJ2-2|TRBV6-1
CASSEKGTGELFF
TGTGCCAGCAGTGAAAAGGGGACCGGGGAGCTGTTTTTT
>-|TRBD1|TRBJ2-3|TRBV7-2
CASSYRDRASPDTQYF
TGTGCCAGCAGCTACCGGGACAGAGCTTCACCAGATACGCAGTATTTT
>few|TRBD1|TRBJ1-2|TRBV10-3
CAITGGAGGYTF
TGTGCCATCACAGGGGGCGCGGGAGGCTACACCTTC
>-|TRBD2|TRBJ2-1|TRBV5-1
CASSLVPSGGFNEQFF
TGCGCCAGCAGCTTGGTGCCTAGCGGGGGATTTAATGAGCAGTTCTTC
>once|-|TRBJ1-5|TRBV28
CASSLGQANQPQHF
TGTGCCAGCAGTTTAGGACAAGCCAATCAGCCCCAGCATTTT
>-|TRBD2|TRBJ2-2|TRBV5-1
CASRDGLASGELFF
TGCGCCAGCAGAGACGGACTAGCTTCCGGGGAGCTGTTTTTT
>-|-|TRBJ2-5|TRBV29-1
CSAPGVGGAETQYF
TGCAGCGCCCCGGGGGTCGGAGGGGCGGAGACCCAGTACTTC
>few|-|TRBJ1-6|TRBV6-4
CASSRESLSPLHF
TGTGCCAGCAGTCGGGAATCACTTTCACCCCTCCACTTT
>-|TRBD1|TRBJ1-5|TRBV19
CASSIDPPHGQGNQPQHF
TGTGCCAGTAGTATAGATCCCCCCCACGGACAGGGCAATCAGCCCCAGCATTTT
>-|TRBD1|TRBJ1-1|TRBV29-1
CSVTDRSGTEAFF
TGCAGCGTGACGGACAGGTCAGGGACTGAAGCTTTCTTT
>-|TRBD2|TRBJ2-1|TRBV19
CASSIDLGLAGGGEQFF
TGTGCCAGTAGTATAGATCTTGGGCTAGCGGGGGGAGGTGAGCAGTTCTTC
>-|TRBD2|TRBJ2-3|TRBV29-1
CSSQLAGGGDTQYF
TGCAGCTCTCAGCTAGCGGGGGGAGGCGATACGCAGTATTTT
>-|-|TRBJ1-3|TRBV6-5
CASSYNRVANTIYF
TGTGCCAGCAGTTACAATCGGGTAGCGAACACCATATATTTT
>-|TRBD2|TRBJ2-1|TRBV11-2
CASSLVGLAGGGPSNEQFF
TGTGCCAGCAGCTTAGTAGGTCTAGCGGGGGGGGGCCCCTCTAATGAGCAGTTCTTC
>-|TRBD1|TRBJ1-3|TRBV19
CASSRRQGSGNTIYF
TGTGCCAGTAGTAGGCGACAGGGATCTGGAAACACCATATATTTT